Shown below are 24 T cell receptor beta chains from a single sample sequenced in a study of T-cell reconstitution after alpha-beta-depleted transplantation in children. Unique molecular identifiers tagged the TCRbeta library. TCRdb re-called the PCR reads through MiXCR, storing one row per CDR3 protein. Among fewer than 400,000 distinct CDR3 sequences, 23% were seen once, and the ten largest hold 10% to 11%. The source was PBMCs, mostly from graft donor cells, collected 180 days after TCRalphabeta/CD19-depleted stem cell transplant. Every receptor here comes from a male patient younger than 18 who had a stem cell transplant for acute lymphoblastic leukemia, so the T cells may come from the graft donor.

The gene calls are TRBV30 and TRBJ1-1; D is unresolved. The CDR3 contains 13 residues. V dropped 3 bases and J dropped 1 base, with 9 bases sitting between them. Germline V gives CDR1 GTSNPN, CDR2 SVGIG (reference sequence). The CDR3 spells CAWRVSSNTEAFF. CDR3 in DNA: TGTGCCTGGAGGGTTTCATCGAACACTGAAGCTTTCTTT.

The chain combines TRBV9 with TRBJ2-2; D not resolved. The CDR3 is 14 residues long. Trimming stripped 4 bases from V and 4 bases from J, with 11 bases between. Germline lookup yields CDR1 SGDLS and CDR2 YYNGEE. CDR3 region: CASSRGGGTGELFF. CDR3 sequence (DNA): TGTGCCAGCAGCAGAGGCGGTGGCACCGGGGAGCTGTTTTTT.

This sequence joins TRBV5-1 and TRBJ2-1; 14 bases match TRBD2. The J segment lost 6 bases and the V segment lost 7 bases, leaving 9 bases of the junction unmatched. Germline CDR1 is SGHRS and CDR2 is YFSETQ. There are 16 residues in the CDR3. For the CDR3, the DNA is TGCGCCAGCTCTGCCAGGACTAGCGGGAGGCTCAATGAGCAGTTCTTC. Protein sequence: CASSARTSGRLNEQFF.

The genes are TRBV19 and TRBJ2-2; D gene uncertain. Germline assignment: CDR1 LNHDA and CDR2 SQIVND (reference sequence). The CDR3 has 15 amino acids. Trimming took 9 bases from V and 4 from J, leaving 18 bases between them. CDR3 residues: CASPIGTIATGELFF. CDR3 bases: TGTGCCAGCCCCATAGGTACCATCGCCACCGGGGAGCTGTTTTTT.

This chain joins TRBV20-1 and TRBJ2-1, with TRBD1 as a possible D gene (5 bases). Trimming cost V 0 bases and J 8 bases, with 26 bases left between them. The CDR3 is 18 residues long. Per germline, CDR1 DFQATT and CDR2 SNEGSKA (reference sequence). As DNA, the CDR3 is TGCAGTGCTAGAGATAGGGGTCTTTGGGCCAAGGCTAACGATGAGCAGTTCTTC. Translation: CSARDRGLWAKANDEQFF.

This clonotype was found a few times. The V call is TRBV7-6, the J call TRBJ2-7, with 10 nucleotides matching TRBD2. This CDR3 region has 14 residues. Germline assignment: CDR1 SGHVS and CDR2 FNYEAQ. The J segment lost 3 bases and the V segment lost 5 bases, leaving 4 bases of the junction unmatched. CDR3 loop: CASSPWTSGYEQYF. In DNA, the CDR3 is TGTGCCAGCAGCCCTTGGACTAGCGGCTACGAGCAGTACTTC. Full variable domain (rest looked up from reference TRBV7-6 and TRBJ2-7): GAGVSQSPRYKVTKRGQDVALRCDPISGHVSLYWYRQALGQGPEFLTYFNYEAQQDKSGLPNDRFSAERPEGSISTLTIQRTEQRDSAMYRCASSPWTSGYEQYFGPGTRLTVT.

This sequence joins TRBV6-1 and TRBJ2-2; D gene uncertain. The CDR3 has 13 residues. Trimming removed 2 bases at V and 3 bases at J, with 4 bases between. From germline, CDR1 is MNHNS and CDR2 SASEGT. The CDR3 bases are TGTGCCAGCAGTGAACACTACACCGGGGAGCTGTTTTTT. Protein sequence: CASSEHYTGELFF.

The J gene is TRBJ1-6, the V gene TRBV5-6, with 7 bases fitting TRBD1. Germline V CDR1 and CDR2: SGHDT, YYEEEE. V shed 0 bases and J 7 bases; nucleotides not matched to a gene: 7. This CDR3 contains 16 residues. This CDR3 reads CASSLGPGTVNSPLHF. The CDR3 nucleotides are TGTGCCAGCAGCTTGGGACCCGGGACAGTCAATTCACCCCTCCACTTT.

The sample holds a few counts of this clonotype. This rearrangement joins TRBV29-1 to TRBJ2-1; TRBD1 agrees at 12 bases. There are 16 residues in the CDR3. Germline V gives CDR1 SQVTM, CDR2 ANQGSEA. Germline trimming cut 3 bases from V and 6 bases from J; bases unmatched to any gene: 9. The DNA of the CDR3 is TGCAGCGTTGACGGGACAGGGGGCGCATATGGCAATGAGCAGTTCTTC. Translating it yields CSVDGTGGAYGNEQFF.

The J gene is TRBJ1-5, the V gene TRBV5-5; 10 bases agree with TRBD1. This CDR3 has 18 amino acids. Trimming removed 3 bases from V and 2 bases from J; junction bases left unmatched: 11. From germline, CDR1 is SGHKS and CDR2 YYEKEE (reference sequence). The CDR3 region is CASSWYRDRGPGNQPQHF. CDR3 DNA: TGTGCCAGCAGCTGGTACCGGGACAGGGGACCGGGCAATCAGCCCCAGCATTTT.

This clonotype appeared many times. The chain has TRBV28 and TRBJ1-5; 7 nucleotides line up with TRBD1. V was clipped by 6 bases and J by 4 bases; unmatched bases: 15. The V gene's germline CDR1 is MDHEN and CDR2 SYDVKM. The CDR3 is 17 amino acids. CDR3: CASRPTGLWSVNQPQHF. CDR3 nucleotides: TGTGCCAGCAGGCCGACAGGGCTGTGGAGTGTGAATCAGCCCCAGCATTTT. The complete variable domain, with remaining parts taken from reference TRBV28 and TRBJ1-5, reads DVKVTQSSRYLVKRTGEKVFLECVQDMDHENMFWYRQDPGLGLRLIYFSYDVKMKEKGDIPEGYSVSREKKERFSLILESASTNQTSMYLCASRPTGLWSVNQPQHFGDGTRLSIL.

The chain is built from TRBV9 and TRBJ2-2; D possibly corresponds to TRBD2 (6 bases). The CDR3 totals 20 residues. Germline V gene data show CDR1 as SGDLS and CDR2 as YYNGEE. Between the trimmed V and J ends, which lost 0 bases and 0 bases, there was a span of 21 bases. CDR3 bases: TGTGCCAGCAGCGTAGGCGTAAGGGTCGGGACTCACGCGAACACCGGGGAGCTGTTTTTT. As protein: CASSVGVRVGTHANTGELFF. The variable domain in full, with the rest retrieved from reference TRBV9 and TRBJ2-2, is DSGVTQTPKHLITATGQRVTLRCSPRSGDLSVYWYQQSLDQGLQFLIQYYNGEERAKGNILERFSAQQFPDLHSELNLSSLELGDSALYFCASSVGVRVGTHANTGELFFGEGSRLTVL.

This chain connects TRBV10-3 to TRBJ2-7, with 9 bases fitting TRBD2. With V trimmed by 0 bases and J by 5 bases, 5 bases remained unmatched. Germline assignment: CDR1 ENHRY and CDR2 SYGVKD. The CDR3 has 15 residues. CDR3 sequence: CAISESRGGGDEQYF. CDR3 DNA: TGTGCCATCAGTGAGTCGCGGGGGGGCGGGGACGAGCAGTACTTC.

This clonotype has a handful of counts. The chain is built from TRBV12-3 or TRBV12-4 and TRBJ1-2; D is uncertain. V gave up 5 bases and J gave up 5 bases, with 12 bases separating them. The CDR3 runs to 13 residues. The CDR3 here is CASSASEPYGYTF. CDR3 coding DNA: TGTGCCAGCAGTGCATCGGAGCCATATGGCTACACCTTC.

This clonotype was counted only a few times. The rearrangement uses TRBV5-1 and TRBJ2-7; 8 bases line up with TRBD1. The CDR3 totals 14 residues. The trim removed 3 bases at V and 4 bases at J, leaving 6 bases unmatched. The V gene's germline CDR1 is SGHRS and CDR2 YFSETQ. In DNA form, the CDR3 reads TGCGCCAGCAGCTCCCGACAGGGGCTATACGAGCAGTACTTC. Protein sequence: CASSSRQGLYEQYF. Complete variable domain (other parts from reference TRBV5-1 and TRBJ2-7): KAGVTQTPRYLIKTRGQQVTLSCSPISGHRSVSWYQQTPGQGLQFLFEYFSETQRNKGNFPGRFSGRQFSNSRSEMNVSTLELGDSALYLCASSSRQGLYEQYFGPGTRLTVT.

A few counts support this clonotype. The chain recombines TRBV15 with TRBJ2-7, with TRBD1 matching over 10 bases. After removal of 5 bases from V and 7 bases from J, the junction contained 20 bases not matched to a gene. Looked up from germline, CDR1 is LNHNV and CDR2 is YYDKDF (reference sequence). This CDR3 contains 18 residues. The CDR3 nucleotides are TGTGCCACCAGCCTTCGACTCTACCCGGACAGGGGGGACGGGGAGCAGTACTTC. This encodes CATSLRLYPDRGDGEQYF. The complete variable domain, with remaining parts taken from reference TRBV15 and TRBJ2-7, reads DAMVIQNPRYQVTQFGKPVTLSCSQTLNHNVMYWYQQKSSQAPKLLFHYYDKDFNNEADTPDNFQSRRPNTSFCFLDIRSPGLGDTAMYLCATSLRLYPDRGDGEQYFGPGTRLTVT.

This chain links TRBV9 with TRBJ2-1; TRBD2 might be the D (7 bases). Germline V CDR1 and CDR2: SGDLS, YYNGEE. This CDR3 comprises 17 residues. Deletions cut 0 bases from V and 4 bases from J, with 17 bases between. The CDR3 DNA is TGTGCCAGCAGCGTAGGGGGAGGGGGTATCGGTTACAATGAGCAGTTCTTC. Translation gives CASSVGGGGIGYNEQFF.

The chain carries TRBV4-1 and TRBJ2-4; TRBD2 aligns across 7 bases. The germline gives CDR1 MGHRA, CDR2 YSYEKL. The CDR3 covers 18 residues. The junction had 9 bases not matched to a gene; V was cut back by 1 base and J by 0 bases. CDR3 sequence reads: CASSQGASAGVAKNIQYF. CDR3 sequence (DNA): TGCGCCAGCAGCCAAGGGGCCTCGGCGGGGGTAGCCAAAAACATTCAGTACTTC.

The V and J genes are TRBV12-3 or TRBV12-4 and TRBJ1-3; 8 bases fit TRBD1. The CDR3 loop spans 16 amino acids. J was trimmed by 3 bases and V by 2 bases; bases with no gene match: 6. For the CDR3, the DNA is TGTGCCAGCAGTTTAAAGGGACAGGCCCTTGGAAACACCATATATTTT. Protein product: CASSLKGQALGNTIYF.

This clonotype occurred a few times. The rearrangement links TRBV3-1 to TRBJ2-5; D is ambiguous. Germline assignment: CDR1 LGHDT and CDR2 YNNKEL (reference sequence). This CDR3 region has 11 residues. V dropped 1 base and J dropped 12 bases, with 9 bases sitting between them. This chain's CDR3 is CASSQGPAKYF. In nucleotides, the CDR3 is TGTGCCAGCAGCCAAGGCCCAGCCAAGTACTTC.

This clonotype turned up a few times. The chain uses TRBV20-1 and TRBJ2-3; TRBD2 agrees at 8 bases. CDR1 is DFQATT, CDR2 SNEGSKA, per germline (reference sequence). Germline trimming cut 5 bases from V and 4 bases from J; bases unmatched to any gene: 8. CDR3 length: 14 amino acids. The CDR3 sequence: CSADFSGKADTQYF. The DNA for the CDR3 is TGCAGTGCTGATTTTAGCGGGAAGGCAGATACGCAGTATTTT.

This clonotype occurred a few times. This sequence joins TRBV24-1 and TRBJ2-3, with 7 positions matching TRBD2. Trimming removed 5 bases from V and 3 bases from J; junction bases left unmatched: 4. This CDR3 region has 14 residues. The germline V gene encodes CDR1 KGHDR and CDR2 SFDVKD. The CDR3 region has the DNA TGTGCCACCAGTGGGCTAGCGGATACAGATACGCAGTATTTT. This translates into CATSGLADTDTQYF.

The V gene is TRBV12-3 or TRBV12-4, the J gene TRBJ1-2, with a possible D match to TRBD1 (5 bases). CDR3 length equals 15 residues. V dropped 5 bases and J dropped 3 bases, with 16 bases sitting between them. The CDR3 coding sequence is TGTGCCAGCAGTATGGTCCTGGGGACGGACTATGGCTACACCTTC. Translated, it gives CASSMVLGTDYGYTF.

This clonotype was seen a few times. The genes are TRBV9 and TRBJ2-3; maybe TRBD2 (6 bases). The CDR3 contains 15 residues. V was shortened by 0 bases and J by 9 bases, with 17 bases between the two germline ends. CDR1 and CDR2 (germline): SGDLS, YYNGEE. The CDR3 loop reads CASSVEGGNPYTQYF. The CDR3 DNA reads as TGTGCCAGCAGCGTAGAAGGAGGGAACCCTTACACGCAGTATTTT.